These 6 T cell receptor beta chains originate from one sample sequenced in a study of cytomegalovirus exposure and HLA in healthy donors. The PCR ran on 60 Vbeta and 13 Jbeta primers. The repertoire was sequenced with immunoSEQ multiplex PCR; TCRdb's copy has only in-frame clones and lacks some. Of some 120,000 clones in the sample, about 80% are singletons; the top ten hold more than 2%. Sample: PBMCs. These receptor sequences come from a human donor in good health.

CDR3 coding DNA: TGTGCCAGCAGCTTGAGGAGGGTTCAAGATACGCAGTATTTT. Amino acid sequence: CASSLRRVQDTQYF. This chain links TRBV5-4 with TRBJ2-3; TRBD2 might be the D (6 bases). The CDR3 consists of 14 residues. The V gene's germline CDR1 is SGHNT and CDR2 YYREEE (reference sequence). V was shortened by 1 base and J by 5 bases, with 11 bases between the two germline ends.

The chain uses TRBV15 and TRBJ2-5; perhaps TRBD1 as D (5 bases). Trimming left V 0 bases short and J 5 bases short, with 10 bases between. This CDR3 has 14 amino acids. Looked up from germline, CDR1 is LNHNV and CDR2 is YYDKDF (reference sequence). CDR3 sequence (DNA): TGTGCCACCAGCAGAGATTCAGGGTGGGAGACCCAGTACTTC. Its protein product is CATSRDSGWETQYF.

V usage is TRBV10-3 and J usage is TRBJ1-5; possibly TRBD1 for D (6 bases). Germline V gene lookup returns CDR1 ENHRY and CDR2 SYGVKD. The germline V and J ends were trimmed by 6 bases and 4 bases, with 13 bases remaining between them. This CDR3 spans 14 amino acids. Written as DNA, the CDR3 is TGTGCCATCAGGGCCGGGACACTTAATCAGCCCCAGCATTTT. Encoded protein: CAIRAGTLNQPQHF.

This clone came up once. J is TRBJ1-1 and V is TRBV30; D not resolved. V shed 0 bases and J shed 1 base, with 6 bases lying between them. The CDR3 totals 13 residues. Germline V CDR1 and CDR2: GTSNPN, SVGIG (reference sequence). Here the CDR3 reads CAWSVGGNTEAFF. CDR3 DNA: TGTGCCTGGAGTGTAGGCGGGAACACTGAAGCTTTCTTT.

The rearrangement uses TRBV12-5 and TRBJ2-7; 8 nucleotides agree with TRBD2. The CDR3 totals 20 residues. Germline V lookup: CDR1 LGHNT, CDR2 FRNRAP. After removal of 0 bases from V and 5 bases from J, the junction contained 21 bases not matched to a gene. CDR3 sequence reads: CASGLVREREPGYERNEQYF. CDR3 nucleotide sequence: TGTGCTAGTGGTTTGGTACGCGAGCGGGAGCCTGGCTATGAACGGAACGAGCAGTACTTC.

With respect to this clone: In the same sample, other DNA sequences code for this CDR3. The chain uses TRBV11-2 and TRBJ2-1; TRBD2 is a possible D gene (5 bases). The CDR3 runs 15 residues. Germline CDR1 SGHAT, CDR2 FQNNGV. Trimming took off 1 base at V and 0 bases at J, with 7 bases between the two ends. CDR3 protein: CASSLVGSSYNEQFF. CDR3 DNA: TGTGCCAGCAGCTTAGTGGGGAGCTCCTACAATGAGCAGTTCTTC. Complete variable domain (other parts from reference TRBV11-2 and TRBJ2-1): EAGVAQSPRYKIIEKRQSVAFWCNPISGHATLYWYQQILGQGPKLLIQFQNNGVVDDSQLPKDRFSAERLKGVDSTLKIQPAKLEDSAVYLCASSLVGSSYNEQFFGPGTRLTVL.